This TCR beta chain was identified in a study of shared clonotypes between healthy human individuals (dated by TCRdb to 2018 to 2020). Study-level background: Two women and a few men aged 18 to 49 years were included in the cohort. Leukapheresis yielded between about 0.94 and 8.9 billion PBMCs per donor. For each donor, three plates each were used for CD4 naive and CD4 memory, two plates were used for CD8 naive, and one plate was used for CD8 memory. Libraries were prepared and TCR repertoires were sequenced by different laboratories using diverse techniques, in order to increase sequencing depth and limit assay-specific biases. To estimate repertoire size and how much clonotypes are shared between individuals, the study performed deep sequencing of blood TCR repertoires from 4 to 6 healthy adults.

Here is what the overall study found, with its caveats: Compared with non-shared clonotypes, the clonotypes found in all four sorted-subset donors had higher generation probabilities. The genetic and exposure-history diversity represented was limited by the small number of donors. Naive subsets generally had larger estimated clonotype richness than memory subsets. Based on pairwise subsampling, the degree of clonotype sharing among donors was expected to be affected by sequencing depth. Only blood was sampled, and tissue TCR repertoires likely differ from those in blood. When a handful of donors were compared, the shared fraction of clonotypes was about 5% for naive CD4, about 4% for naive CD8, about 2.4% for memory CD4, and less than 0.5% for memory CD8. Incomplete sequencing was indicated by rarefaction of sorted-subset datasets, despite the large sequencing depth.

Comments on this clone: Its cognate antigen has yet to be identified. No per-base quality is available; no much larger clone lies one base away.

The donors were healthy, HIV-negative adults who had no recently reported acute infections or vaccinations. Only Caucasian adults living in Nashville, Tennessee, USA were represented among the donors. Magnetic negative selection was used to enrich CD4+ T cells, after which naive cells were positively selected on CD45RA and the negative fraction became the memory subset. Blood was obtained by leukapheresis, after which PBMCs were separated by Ficoll-Histopaque density gradient centrifugation and cryopreserved in liquid nitrogen vapor phase. Purity and quantity of every magnetically sorted T cell population were checked by analytical flow cytometry. Genomic DNA was isolated from each sorted fraction and quantified by UV absorbance on a Nanodrop 2000c. Using the deep immunoSEQ assay, TCR CDR3 regions were amplified from genomic DNA by multiplex PCR. Extracted genomic DNA from each cell subset was spread evenly across all wells of several immunoSEQ 96-well plates, with each plate serving as a replicate. For sorted subsets, approximately 0.2 ug of genomic DNA, equivalent to 25,000 to 35,000 T cell genomes, went into each replicate PCR. Purified libraries were quantified with a Qubit 3.0 fluorometer, sized on a Bioanalyzer 2100, and re-quantified with the KAPA Library Quantification kit. A separate single-read 150-cycle Illumina NextSeq 550 flow cell was used to sequence each immunoSEQ 96-well plate. The original pipeline was this. Because the immunoSEQ output held only junctional sequences and lacked quality scores, the filtering could not match the filtering applied to full-length reads. Sequences were annotated with PyIR, a Python wrapper for IgBLAST v1.9, and V/J genes and CDR3 were assigned using IMGT germline references. Any read was removed if the V/J assignment was weak (E-value above 1e-6), the CDR3 was missing, or the read contained stop codons, out-of-frame junctions, or ambiguous translated residues. V3J clonotypes were defined as sequences sharing the same inferred V gene, J gene, and CDR3 amino acid sequence. To compute the percentage overlap between repertoires, the number of shared unique clonotypes was divided by the size of the smaller repertoire. Repertoire richness was assessed with RTK rarefaction, the Chao1 estimator, and Recon v2.1 estimates of unobserved clonotypes. Generation probabilities were computed with OLGA for all TCRbeta clonotypes obtained by the gDNA method from a few donors. TCRdb re-hosts the immuneACCESS table, in-frame sequences only. Its copies lack some clones; in the studies checked, an unresolved V gene accounts for under half of them, and the cause for the rest is not known. Clone size and V and J calls were adopted from that table, with D and trimming inferred from the DNA. The sample data list 2.3 million or so clones, and more than 85% of these were observed just once. 0.35% to 0.45% of the sample is taken by the ten largest.

Based on the germline V gene, the CDR1 and CDR2 sequences are SGDLS and YYNGEE. Including cysteine and phenylalanine, the CDR3 has 15 amino acids. Only CDR3 DNA is held: 45 bases, read in frame from base 1. V is pruned by 3 bases and J by 2 bases, leaving 5 bases of the junction without a gene match. This clonotype was sampled from a man younger than 35 in good health. Some clones in this sample may be carry-over from other donors' samples. The V gene is TRBV9 and the J gene is TRBJ1-3; 7 junctional bases match TRBD1. Sequencing input: naive CD4+ T cells from PBMCs. In the paper's terms, the cell subset or site label means: CD45RA+ positively selected. The CDR3 protein is CASSDDRAPGNTIYF. The DNA sequence follows: TGTGCCAGCAGCGACGACAGGGCTCCTGGAAACACCATATATTTT.